These 15 T cell receptor beta chains were all obtained from the same sample, sequenced in a study of T cell responses to AZD1222 COVID-19 vaccine. Sequencing was performed with immunoSEQ multiplex PCR; in TCRdb, only in-frame clones are kept and a portion is missing. The sample has about 130,000 clones, about 80% seen once. Source: peripheral blood, taken on day 0 of AZD1222 vaccination. These receptors were obtained from an adult in good health.

The chain combines TRBV27 with TRBJ2-2; TRBD2 matches 11 bases. V lost 5 bases to trimming and J lost 7 bases; unmatched junction nucleotides: 12. There are 17 residues in the CDR3. From germline, CDR1 is MNHEY and CDR2 SMNVEV (reference sequence). CDR3 in DNA: TGTGCCAGCAGTAGTTTAAAACTAGCGGGGGCGGGCGGGGAGCTGTTTTTT. Encoded protein: CASSSLKLAGAGGELFF.

CDR3 protein: CAWALGLDSGNTIYF. In nucleotides, the CDR3 is TGTGCCTGGGCACTAGGCCTGGACTCTGGAAACACCATATATTTT. V and J are TRBV30 and TRBJ1-3, with D unclear. With 5 bases removed from V and 0 bases from J, the gap between germline ends came to 14 bases. The CDR3 length is 15 residues. The germline V gene has CDR1 GTSNPN and CDR2 SVGIG (reference sequence).

The rearrangement joins TRBV6-5 to TRBJ1-1; D not resolved. V shed 6 bases and J shed 1 base, with 9 bases lying between them. This CDR3 region has 13 residues. Per germline, CDR1 MNHEY and CDR2 SVGAGI. The CDR3 DNA sequence: TGTGCCAGCAGAGGCCAGACGAACACTGAAGCTTTCTTT. Its protein product is CASRGQTNTEAFF.

V and J are TRBV29-1 and TRBJ2-5; D ambiguous. There are 11 residues in the CDR3. The germline CDR1 and CDR2 sequences are SQVTM and ANQGSEA. Trimming took 8 bases from V and 4 from J, leaving 11 bases between them. Written as DNA, the CDR3 is TGCAGCACCCCATACCGAGAGACCCAGTACTTC. Translating gives CSTPYRETQYF.

In DNA, the CDR3 is TGTGCCAGCAGTCCTCGAGTGGGGGTCGGTACGGGAAACACCATATATTTT. Amino acids: CASSPRVGVGTGNTIYF. J is TRBJ1-3 and V is TRBV3-1 (or the pseudogene TRBV3-2), with D possibly matching TRBD1 (5 bases). Trimming took 6 bases from V and 4 from J, leaving 22 bases between them. CDR1 and CDR2 from the germline V gene are LGHDT and YNNKEL (reference sequence). CDR3 length: 17 residues.

The V gene is TRBV19, the J gene TRBJ2-3, with D maybe TRBD2 (6 bases). CDR1 is LNHDA, CDR2 SQIVND, per germline (reference sequence). The CDR3 totals 16 residues. V was clipped by 5 bases and J by 7 bases, with 22 bases between them. The CDR3 loop is CASSPLAGNSRNTQYF. CDR3 DNA sequence: TGTGCCAGTAGTCCCCTTGCGGGGAATAGCAGGAATACGCAGTATTTT.

The J gene is TRBJ1-2, the V gene TRBV5-1; D not resolved. V was trimmed by 2 bases and J by 4 bases, leaving 9 bases between them. The CDR3 runs to 13 residues. Germline assignment: CDR1 SGHRS and CDR2 YFSETQ. The CDR3 nucleotides read TGCGCCAGCAGCTTCGACCGGAGCTATGGCTACACCTTC. Protein product: CASSFDRSYGYTF. Full variable domain (outside the CDR3, taken from reference TRBV5-1 and TRBJ1-2): KAGVTQTPRYLIKTRGQQVTLSCSPISGHRSVSWYQQTPGQGLQFLFEYFSETQRNKGNFPGRFSGRQFSNSRSEMNVSTLELGDSALYLCASSFDRSYGYTFGSGTRLTVV.

This clone showed up just once. The chain links TRBV2 to TRBJ2-1, with 8 bases aligning to TRBD2. The germline CDR1 and CDR2 sequences are SNHLY and FYNNEI. The CDR3 runs 14 residues. V shed 5 bases, J shed 2 bases, and the junction held 2 bases outside the gene matches. The CDR3 here is CASSLGGAYNEQFF. The CDR3 DNA is TGTGCCAGCAGTCTCGGGGGGGCCTACAATGAGCAGTTCTTC.

J is TRBJ1-2 and V is TRBV5-6, with D possibly TRBD1 on 5 matching bases. This CDR3 has 13 amino acids. V was shortened by 3 bases and J by 2 bases, with 8 bases between the two germline ends. Germline V gene sequence: CDR1 SGHDT, CDR2 YYEEEE. CDR3 protein: CASSSPGNYGYTF. Written as DNA, the CDR3 is TGTGCCAGCAGCTCTCCAGGGAACTATGGCTACACCTTC.

The CDR3 nucleotides are TGCAGCGCCGTGACGCCTGGAAACACCATATATTTT. Encoded protein: CSAVTPGNTIYF. The chain employs TRBV29-1 and TRBJ1-3; D is unresolved. CDR1 is SQVTM and CDR2 is ANQGSEA in the germline V gene. V was trimmed by 7 bases and J by 2 bases, leaving 9 bases between them. The length of the CDR3 is 12 residues.

The V gene is TRBV20-1, the J gene TRBJ1-1; 8 positions match TRBD1. This CDR3 comprises 11 residues. The germline gives CDR1 DFQATT, CDR2 SNEGSKA (reference sequence). With V trimmed by 6 bases and J by 5 bases, 2 bases remained unmatched. CDR3 region: CSARQGTEAFF. The CDR3 nucleotides are TGCAGTGCCAGACAGGGGACTGAAGCTTTCTTT.

Only one count was recorded for this clone. This chain joins TRBV15 and TRBJ1-5, with 10 bases aligning to TRBD1. Per germline, CDR1 LNHNV and CDR2 YYDKDF (reference sequence). The CDR3 is 16 residues long. V shed 1 base, J shed 5 bases, and the junction held 5 bases outside the gene matches. As DNA, the CDR3 is TGTGCCACCAGCAGAGGATTGGACAGGGGGTATCAGCCCCAGCATTTT. Its translation is CATSRGLDRGYQPQHF.

The V and J genes are TRBV28 and TRBJ2-1; 7 nucleotides align to TRBD1. The CDR3 spans 14 residues. Germline CDR1 and CDR2: MDHEN and SYDVKM. V lost 2 bases and J lost 7; bases outside the gene matches: 5. CDR3 region: CASSLPGTDNEQFF. The CDR3, as DNA: TGTGCCAGCAGTTTACCCGGGACAGATAATGAGCAGTTCTTC.

This chain links TRBV28 with TRBJ1-1, with 7 bases fitting TRBD1. The CDR3 is 16 residues long. Germline assignment: CDR1 MDHEN and CDR2 SYDVKM. Trimming took 3 bases from V and 0 from J; bases not matched to a gene: 7. CDR3 DNA sequence: TGTGCCAGCAGTTTGGGAGGGGGCCTCATGAACACTGAAGCTTTCTTT. Translation gives CASSLGGGLMNTEAFF.

This chain uses TRBV5-1 with TRBJ2-1, with D perhaps TRBD2 (6 bases). V lost 4 bases, J lost 9 bases, and 20 bases lay in between. Looked up from germline, CDR1 is SGHRS and CDR2 is YFSETQ. The length of the CDR3 is 15 residues. The CDR3 loop is CASSPTTREGREQFF. CDR3 nucleotide sequence: TGCGCCAGCAGCCCGACGACTAGGGAAGGACGTGAGCAGTTCTTC.